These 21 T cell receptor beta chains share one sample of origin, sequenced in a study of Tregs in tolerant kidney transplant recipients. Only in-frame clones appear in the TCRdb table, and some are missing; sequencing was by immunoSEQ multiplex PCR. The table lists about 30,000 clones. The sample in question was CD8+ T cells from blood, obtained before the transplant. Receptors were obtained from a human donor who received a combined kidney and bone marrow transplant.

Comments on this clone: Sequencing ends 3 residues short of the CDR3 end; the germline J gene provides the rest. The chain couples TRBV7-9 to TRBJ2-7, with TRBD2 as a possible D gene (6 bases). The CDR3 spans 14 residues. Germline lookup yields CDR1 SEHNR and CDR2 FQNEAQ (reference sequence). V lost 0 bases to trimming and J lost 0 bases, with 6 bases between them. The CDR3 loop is CASSLATSSYEQYF. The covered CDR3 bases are TGTGCCAGCAGCTTAGCGACTAGCTCCTACGAG.

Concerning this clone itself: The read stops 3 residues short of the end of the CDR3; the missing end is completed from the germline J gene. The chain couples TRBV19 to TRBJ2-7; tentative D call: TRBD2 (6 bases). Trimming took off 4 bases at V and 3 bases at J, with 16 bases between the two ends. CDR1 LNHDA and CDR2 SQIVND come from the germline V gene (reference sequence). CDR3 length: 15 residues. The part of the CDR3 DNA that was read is TGTGCCAGTAGTACCCCGATTGGGACTGGCTACGAG. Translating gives CASSTPIGTGYE. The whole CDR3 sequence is CASSTPIGTGYEQYF.

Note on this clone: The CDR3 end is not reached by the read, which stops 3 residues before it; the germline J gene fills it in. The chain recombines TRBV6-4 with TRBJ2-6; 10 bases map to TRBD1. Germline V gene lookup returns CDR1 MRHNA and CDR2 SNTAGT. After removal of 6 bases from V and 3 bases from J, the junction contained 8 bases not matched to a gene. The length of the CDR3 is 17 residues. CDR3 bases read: TGTGCCAGCAGAGACCCGACAGGGGGCCTTGGGGCCAACGTC. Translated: CASRDPTGGLGANV. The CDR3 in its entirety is CASRDPTGGLGANVLTF.

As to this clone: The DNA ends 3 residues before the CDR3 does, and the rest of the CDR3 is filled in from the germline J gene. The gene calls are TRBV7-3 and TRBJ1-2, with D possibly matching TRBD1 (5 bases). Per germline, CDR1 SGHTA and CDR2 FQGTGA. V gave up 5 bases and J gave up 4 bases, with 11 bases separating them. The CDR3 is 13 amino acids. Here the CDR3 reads CASSPGGSYGYTF. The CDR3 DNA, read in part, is TGTGCCAGCAGCCCCGGGGGATCCTATGGC.

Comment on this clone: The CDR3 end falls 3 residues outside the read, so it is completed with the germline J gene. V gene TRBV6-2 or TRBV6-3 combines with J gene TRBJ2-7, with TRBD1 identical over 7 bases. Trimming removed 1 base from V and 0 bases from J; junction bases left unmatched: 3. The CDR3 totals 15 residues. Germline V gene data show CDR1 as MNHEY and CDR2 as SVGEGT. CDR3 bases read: TGTGCCAGCAGTTACTTCCGGACAGGCTCCTACGAG. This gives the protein CASSYFRTGSYE. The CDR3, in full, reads CASSYFRTGSYEQYF.

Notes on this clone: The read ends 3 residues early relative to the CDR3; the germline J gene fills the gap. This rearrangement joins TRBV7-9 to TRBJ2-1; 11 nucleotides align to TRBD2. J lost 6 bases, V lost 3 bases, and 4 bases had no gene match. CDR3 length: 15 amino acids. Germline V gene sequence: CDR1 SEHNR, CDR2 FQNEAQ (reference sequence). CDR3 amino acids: CASSFTSGSRNEQFF. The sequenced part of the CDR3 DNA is TGTGCCAGCAGCTTTACTAGCGGGAGTCGCAATGAG.

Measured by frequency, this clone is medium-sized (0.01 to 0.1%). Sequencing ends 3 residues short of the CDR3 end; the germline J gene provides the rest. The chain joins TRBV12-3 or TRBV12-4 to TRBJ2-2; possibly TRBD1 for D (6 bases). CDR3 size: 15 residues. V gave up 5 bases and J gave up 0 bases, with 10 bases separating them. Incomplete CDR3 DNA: TGTGCCAGCAGTCCCGGACAGTCGAACACCGGGGAG. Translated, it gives CASSPGQSNTGE. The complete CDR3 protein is CASSPGQSNTGELFF.

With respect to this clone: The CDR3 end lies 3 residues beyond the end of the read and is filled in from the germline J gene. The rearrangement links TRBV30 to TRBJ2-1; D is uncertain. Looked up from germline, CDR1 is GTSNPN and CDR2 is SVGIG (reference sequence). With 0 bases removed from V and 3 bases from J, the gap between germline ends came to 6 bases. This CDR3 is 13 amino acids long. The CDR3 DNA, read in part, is TGTGCCTGGAGTGTTACAGACTACAATGAG. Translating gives CAWSVTDYNE. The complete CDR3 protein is CAWSVTDYNEQFF.

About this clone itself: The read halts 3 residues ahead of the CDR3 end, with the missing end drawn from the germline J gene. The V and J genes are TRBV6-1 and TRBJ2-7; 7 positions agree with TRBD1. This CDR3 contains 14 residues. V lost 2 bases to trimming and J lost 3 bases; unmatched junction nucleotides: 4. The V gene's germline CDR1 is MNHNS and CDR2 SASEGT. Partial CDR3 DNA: TGTGCCAGCAGTGAATTCAGGGGGATCTACGAG. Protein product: CASSEFRGIYE. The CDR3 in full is CASSEFRGIYEQYF.

The CDR3 DNA, read in part, is TGTGCCAGTAGTATCTCTAGCGGGAGTTACGAG. The encoded protein is CASSISSGSYE. The CDR3 in full is CASSISSGSYEQYF. The chain has TRBV19 and TRBJ2-7; 10 bases map to TRBD2. The read comes to an end 3 residues before the CDR3 does, leaving the germline J gene to fill in the end. CDR1 LNHDA and CDR2 SQIVND come from the germline V gene (reference sequence). CDR3 length: 14 amino acids. J lost 4 bases, V lost 3 bases, and 3 bases had no gene match.

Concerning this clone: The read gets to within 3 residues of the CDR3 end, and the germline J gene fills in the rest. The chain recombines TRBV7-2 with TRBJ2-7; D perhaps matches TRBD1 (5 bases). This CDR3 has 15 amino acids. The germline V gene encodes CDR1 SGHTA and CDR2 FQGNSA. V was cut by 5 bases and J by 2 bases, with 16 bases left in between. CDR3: CASSPGSGLTYEQYF. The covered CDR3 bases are TGTGCCAGCAGCCCTGGGTCAGGGCTGACCTACGAG.

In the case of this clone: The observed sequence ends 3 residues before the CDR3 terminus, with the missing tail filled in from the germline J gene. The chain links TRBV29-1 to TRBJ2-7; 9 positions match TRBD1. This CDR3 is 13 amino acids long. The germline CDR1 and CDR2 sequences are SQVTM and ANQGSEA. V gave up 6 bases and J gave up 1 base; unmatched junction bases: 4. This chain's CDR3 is CSVGQGSSYEQYF. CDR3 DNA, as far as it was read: TGCAGCGTCGGACAGGGGTCTTCCTACGAG.

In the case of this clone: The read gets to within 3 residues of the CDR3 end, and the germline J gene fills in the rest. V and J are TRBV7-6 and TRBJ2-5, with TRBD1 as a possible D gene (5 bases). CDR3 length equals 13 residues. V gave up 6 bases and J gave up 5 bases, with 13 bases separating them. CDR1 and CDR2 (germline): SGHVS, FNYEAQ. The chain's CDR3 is CASSKDSEETQYF. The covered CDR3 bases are TGTGCCAGCAGTAAAGACAGTGAGGAGACC.

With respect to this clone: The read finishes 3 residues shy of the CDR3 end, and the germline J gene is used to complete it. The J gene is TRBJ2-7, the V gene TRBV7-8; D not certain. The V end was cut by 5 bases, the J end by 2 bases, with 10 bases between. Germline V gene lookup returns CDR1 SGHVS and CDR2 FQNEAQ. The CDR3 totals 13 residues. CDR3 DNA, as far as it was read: TGTGCCAGCAGCCCCCCTCAGGCCTACGAG. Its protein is CASSPPQAYE. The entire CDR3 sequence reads CASSPPQAYEQYF.

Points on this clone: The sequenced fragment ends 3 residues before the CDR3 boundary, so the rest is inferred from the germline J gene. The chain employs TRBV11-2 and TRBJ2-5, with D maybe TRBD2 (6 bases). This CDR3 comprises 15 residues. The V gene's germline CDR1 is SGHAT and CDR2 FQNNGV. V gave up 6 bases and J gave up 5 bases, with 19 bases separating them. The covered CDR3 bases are TGTGCCAGCAGTCCCCCGGGGGTACGGGGGGAGACC. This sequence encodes CASSPPGVRGET. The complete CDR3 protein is CASSPPGVRGETQYF.

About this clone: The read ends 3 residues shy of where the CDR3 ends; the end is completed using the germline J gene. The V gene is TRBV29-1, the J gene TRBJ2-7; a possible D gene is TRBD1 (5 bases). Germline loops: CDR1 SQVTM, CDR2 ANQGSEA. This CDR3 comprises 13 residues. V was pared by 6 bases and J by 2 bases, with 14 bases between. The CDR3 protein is CSVRPGQAYEQYF. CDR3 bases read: TGCAGCGTGAGGCCCGGACAAGCCTACGAG.

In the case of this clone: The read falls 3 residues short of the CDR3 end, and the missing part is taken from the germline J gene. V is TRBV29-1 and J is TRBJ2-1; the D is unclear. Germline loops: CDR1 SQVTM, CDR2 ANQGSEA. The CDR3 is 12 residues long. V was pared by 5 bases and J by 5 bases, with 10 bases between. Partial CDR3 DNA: TGCAGCGTTCCTGTGAGCGACAATGAG. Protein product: CSVPVSDNE. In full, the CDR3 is CSVPVSDNEQFF.

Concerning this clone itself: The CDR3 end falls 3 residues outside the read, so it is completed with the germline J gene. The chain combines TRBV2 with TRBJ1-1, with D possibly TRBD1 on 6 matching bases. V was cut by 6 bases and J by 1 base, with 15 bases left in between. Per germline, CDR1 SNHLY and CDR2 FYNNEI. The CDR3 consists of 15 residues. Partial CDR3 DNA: TGTGCCAGCAGGGGGTGGGACATATCGAACACTGAA. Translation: CASRGWDISNTE. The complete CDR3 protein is CASRGWDISNTEAFF.

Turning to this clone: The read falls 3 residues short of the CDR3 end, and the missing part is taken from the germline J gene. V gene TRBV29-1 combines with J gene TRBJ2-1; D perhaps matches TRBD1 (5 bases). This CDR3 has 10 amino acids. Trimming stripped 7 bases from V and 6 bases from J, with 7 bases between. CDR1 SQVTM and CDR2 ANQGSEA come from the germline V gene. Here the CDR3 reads CSAQGNEQFF. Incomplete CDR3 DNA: TGCAGCGCCCAGGGCAATGAG.

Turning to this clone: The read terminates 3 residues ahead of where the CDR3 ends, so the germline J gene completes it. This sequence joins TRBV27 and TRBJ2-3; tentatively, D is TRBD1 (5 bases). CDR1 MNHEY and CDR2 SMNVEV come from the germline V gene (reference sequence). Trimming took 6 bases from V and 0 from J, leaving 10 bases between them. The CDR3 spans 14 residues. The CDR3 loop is CASRWGGSTDTQYF. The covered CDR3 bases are TGTGCCAGCAGATGGGGCGGAAGCACAGATACG.

The covered CDR3 bases are TGTGCCAGCAGCCCCCCGGGACTAGCGGGAAACGAG. Translated: CASSPPGLAGNE. The CDR3 as a whole reads CASSPPGLAGNEQYF. The chain couples TRBV6-2 or TRBV6-3 to TRBJ2-7, with TRBD2 matching over 13 bases. The missing CDR3 end, 3 residues past where the read stops, is filled in from the germline J gene. V gave up 6 bases and J gave up 5 bases; unmatched junction bases: 7. Germline V gene data show CDR1 as MNHEY and CDR2 as SVGEGT. The CDR3 contains 15 residues.